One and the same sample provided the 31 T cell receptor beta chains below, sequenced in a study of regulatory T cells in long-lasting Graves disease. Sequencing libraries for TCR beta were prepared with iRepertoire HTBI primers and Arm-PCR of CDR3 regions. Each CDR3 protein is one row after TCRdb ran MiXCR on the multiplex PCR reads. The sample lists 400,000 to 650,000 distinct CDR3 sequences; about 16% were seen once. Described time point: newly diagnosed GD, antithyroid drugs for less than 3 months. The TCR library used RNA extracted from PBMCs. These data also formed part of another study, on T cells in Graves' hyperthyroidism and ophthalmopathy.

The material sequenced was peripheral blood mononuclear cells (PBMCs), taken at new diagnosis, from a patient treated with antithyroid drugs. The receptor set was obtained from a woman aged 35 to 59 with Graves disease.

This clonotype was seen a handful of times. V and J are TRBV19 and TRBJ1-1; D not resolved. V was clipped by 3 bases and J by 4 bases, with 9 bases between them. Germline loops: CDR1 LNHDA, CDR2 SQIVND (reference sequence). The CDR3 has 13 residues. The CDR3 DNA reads TGTGCCAGTAGTATGGAGGGAGCCACTGAAGCTTTCTTT. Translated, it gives CASSMEGATEAFF.

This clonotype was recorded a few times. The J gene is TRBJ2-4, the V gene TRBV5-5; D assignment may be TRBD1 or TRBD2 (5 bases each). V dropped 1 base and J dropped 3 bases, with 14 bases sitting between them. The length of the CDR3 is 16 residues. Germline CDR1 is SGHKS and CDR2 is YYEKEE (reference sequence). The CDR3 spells CASSLLGDHGKNIQYF. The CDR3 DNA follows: TGTGCCAGCAGCTTGTTGGGGGATCACGGCAAAAACATTCAGTACTTC.

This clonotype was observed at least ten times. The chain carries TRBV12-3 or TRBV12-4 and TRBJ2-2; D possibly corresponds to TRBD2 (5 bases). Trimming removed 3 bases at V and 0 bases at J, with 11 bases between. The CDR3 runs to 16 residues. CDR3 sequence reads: CASSLGGFANTGELFF. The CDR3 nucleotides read TGTGCCAGCAGTTTGGGCGGGTTTGCGAACACCGGGGAGCTGTTTTTT.

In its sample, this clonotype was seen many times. The CDR3 DNA reads TGCAGTGCCAAGCTCTGGGGGGGCCAAGAGACCCAGTACTTC. Amino acids: CSAKLWGGQETQYF. The rearrangement joins TRBV20-1 to TRBJ2-5, with 7 positions matching TRBD2. With V trimmed by 6 bases and J by 1 base, 8 bases remained unmatched. Germline V gene sequence: CDR1 DFQATT, CDR2 SNEGSKA (reference sequence). This CDR3 contains 14 residues.

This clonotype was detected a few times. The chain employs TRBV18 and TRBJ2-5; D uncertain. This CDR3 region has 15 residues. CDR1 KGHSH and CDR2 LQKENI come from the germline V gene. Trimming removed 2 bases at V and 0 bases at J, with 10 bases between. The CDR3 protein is CASSPVLHYQETQYF. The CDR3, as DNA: TGTGCCAGCTCACCAGTGTTGCATTACCAAGAGACCCAGTACTTC.

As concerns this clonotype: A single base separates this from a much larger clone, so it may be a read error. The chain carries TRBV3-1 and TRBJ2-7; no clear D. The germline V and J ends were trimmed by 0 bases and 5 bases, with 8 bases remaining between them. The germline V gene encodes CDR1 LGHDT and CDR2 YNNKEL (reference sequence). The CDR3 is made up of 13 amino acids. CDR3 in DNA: TGTGCCAGCAGCCAAGAAGGCAGGCACGAGCAGTACTTC. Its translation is CASSQEGRHEQYF.

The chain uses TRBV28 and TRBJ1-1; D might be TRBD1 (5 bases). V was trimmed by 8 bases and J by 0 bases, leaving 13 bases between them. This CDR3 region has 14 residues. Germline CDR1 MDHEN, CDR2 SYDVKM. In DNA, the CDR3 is TGTGCCAGCGGTGTCGGGGCAATGAACACTGAAGCTTTCTTT. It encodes CASGVGAMNTEAFF.

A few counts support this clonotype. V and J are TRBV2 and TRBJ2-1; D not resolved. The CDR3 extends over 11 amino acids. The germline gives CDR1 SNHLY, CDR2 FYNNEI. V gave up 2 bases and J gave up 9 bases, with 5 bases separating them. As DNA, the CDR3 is TGTGCCAGCAGTGAAAAGGGTGAGCAGTTCTTC. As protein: CASSEKGEQFF.

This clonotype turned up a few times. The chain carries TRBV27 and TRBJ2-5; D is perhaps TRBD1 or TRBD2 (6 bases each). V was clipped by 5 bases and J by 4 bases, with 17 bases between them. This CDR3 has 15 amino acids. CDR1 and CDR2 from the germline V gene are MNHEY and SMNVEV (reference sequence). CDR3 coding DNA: TGTGCCAGCAGTACGGGGGCCCTTAGGGGAGAGACCCAGTACTTC. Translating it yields CASSTGALRGETQYF.

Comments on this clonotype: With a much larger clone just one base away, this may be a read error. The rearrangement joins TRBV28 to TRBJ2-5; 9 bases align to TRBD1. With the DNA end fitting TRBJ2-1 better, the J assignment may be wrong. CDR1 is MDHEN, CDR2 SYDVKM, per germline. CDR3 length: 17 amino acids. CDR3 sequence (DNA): TGTGCCAGCAGTTTACGGTCTCCGGGACAGGGAAACAATGAGCAGTTCTTC. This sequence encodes CASSLRSPGQGNNEQFF.

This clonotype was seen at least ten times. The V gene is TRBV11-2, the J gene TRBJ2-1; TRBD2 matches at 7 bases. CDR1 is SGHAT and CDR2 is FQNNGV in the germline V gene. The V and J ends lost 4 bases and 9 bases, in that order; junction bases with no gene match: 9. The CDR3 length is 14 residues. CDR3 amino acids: CASSSTGLPIEQFF. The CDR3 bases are TGTGCCAGCAGCTCTACGGGACTACCCATTGAGCAGTTCTTC.

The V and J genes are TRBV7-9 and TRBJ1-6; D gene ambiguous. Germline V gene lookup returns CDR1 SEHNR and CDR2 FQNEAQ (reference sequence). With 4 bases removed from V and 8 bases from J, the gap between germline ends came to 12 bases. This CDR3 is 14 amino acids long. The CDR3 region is CASSSDRAHSPLHF. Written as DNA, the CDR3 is TGTGCCAGCAGCTCAGACCGGGCACATTCACCCCTCCACTTT. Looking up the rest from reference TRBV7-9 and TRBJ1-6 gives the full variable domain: DTGVSQNPRHKITKRGQNVTFRCDPISEHNRLYWYRQTLGQGPEFLTYFQNEAQLEKSRLLSDRFSAERPKGSFSTLEIQRTEQGDSAMYLCASSSDRAHSPLHFGNGTRLTVT.

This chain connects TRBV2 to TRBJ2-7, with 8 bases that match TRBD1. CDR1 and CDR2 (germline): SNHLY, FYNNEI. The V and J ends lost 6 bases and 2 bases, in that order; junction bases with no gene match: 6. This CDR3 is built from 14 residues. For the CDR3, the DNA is TGTGCCAGCAGCCTGACAGGGGCGGCCTACGAGCAGTACTTC. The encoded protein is CASSLTGAAYEQYF. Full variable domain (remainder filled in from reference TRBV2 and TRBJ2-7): EPEVTQTPSHQVTQMGQEVILRCVPISNHLYFYWYRQILGQKVEFLVSFYNNEISEKSEIFDDQFSVERPDGSNFTLKIRSTKLEDSAMYFCASSLTGAAYEQYFGPGTRLTVT.

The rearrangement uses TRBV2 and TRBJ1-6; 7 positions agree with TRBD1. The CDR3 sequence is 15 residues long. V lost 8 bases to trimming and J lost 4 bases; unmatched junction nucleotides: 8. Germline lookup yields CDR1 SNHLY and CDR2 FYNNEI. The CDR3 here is CASFRDSKYNSPLHF. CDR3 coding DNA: TGTGCCAGCTTCCGGGACAGCAAGTATAATTCACCCCTCCACTTT.

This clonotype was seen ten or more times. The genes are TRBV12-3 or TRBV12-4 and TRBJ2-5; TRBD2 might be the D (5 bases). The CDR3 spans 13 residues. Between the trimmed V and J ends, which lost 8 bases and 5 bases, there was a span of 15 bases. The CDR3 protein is CASQASRVETQYF. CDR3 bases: TGTGCCAGCCAAGCCTCGAGGGTCGAGACCCAGTACTTC.

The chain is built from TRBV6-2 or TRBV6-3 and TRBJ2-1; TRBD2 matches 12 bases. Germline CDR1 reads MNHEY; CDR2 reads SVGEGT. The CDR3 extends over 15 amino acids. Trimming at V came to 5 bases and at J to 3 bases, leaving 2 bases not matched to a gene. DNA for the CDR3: TGTGCCAGCAGTGCGGGACTAGCGGGCTACAATGAGCAGTTCTTC. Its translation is CASSAGLAGYNEQFF.

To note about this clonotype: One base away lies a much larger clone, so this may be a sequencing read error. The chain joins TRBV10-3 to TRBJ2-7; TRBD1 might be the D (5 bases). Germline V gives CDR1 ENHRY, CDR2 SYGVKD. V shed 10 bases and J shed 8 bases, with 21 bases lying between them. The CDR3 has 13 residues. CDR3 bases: TGTGCCACCAACCTAGACAGTTGGCCCAAGCAGTACTTC. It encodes CATNLDSWPKQYF.

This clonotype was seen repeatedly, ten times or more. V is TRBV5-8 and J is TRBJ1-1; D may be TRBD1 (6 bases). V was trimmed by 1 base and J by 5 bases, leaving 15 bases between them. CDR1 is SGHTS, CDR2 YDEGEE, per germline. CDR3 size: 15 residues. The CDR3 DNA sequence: TGTGCCAGCAGCTTGAACAGGGCCTCAAGAACTGAAGCTTTCTTT. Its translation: CASSLNRASRTEAFF.

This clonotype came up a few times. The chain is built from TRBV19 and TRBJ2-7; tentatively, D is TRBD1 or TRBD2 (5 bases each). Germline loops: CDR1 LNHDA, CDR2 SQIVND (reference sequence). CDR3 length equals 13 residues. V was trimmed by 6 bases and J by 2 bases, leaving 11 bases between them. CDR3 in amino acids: CASSGTFTYEQYF. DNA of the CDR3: TGTGCCAGTAGCGGGACGTTCACCTACGAGCAGTACTTC.

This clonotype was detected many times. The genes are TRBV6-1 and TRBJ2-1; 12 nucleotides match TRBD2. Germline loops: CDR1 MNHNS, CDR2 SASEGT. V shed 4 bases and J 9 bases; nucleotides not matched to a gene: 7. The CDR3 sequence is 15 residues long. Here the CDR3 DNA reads TGTGCCAGCAGTGGTCCTAGCGGGGGGGCCGGTGAGCAGTTCTTC. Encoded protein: CASSGPSGGAGEQFF.

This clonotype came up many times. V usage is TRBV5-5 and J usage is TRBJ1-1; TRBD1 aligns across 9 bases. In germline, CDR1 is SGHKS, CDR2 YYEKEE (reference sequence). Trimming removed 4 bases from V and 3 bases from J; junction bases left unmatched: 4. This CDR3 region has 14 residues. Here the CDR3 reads CASSPGQGYTEAFF. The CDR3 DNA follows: TGTGCCAGCAGCCCTGGACAGGGGTACACTGAAGCTTTCTTT.

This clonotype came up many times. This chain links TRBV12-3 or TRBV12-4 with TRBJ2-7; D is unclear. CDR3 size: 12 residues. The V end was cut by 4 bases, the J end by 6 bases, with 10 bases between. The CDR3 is CASSSRGSEQYF. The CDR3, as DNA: TGTGCCAGCAGTTCCCGAGGAAGCGAGCAGTACTTC.

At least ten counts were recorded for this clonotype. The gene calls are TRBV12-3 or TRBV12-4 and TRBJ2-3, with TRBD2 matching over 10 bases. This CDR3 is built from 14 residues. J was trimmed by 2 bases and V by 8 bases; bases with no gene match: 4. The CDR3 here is CASRGLAVTDTQYF. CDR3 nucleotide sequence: TGTGCCAGCCGCGGACTAGCGGTCACAGATACGCAGTATTTT.

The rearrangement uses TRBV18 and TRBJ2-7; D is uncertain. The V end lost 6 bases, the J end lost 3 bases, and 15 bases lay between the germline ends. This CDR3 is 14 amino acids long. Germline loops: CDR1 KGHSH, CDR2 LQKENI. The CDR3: CASSATEQLYEQYF. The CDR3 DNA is TGTGCCAGCTCCGCTACCGAGCAACTCTACGAGCAGTACTTC.

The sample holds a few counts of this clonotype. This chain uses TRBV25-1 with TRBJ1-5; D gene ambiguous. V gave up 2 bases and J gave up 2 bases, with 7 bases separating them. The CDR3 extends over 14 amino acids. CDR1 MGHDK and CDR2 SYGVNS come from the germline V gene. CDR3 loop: CASSEGVGNQPQHF. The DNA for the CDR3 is TGTGCCAGCAGTGAAGGGGTAGGCAATCAGCCCCAGCATTTT. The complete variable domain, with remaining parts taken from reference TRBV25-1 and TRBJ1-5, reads EADIYQTPRYLVIGTGKKITLECSQTMGHDKMYWYQQDPGMELHLIHYSYGVNSTEKGDLSSESTVSRIRTEHFPLTLESARPSHTSQYLCASSEGVGNQPQHFGDGTRLSIL.

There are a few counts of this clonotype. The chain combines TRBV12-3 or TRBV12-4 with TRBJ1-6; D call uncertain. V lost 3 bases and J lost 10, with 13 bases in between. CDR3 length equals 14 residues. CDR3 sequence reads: CASSLEGVPSPLHF. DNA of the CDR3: TGTGCCAGCAGTTTGGAGGGTGTGCCCTCACCCCTCCACTTT.

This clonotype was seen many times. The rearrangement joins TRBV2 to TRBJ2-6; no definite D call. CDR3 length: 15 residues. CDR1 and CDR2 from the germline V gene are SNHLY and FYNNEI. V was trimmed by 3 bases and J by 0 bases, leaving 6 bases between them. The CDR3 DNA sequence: TGTGCCAGCAGTGATAGTAGCTCTGGGGCCAACGTCCTGACTTTC. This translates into CASSDSSSGANVLTF.

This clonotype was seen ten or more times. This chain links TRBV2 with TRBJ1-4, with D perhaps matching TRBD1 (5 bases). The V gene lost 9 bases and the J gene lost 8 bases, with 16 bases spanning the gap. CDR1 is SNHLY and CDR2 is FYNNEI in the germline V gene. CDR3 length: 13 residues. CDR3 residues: CARGPGIGEKLFF. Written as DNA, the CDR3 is TGTGCCAGGGGACCCGGCATCGGGGAAAAACTGTTTTTT.

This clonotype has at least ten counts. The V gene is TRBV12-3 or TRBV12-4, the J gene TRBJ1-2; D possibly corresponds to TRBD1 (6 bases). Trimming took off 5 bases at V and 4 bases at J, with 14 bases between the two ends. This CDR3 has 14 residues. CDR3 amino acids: CASSHTGMGYGYTF. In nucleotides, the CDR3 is TGTGCCAGCAGTCACACAGGGATGGGCTATGGCTACACCTTC.

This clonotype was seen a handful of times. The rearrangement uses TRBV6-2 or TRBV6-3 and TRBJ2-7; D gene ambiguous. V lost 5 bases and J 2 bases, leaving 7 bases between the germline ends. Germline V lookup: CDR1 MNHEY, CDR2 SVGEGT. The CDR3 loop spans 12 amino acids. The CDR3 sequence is CASSEAAYEQYF. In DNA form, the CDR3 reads TGTGCCAGCAGTGAAGCAGCCTACGAGCAGTACTTC.

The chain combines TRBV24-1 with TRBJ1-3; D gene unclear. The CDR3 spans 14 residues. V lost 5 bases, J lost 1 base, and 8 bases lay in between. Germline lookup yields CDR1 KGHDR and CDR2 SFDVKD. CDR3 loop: CATSGPLSGNTIYF. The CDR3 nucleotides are TGTGCCACCAGTGGCCCATTATCTGGAAACACCATATATTTT.